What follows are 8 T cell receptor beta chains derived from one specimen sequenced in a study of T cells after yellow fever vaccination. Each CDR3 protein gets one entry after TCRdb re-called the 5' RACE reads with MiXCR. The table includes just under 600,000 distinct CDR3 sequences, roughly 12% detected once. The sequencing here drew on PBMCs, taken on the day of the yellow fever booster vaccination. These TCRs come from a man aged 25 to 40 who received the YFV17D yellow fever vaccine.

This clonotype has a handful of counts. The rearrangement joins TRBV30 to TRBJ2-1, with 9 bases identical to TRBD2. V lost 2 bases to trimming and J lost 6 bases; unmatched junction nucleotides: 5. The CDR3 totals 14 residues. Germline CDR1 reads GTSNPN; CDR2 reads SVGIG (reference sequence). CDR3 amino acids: CAWSLTSGFNEQFF. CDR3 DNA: TGTGCCTGGAGTTTGACTAGCGGATTCAATGAGCAGTTCTTC.

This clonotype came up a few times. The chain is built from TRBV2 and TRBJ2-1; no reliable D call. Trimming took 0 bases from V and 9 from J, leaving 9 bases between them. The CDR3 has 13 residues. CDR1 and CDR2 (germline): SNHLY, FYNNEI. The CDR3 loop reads CASSEAEVVEQFF. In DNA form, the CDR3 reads TGTGCCAGCAGTGAAGCTGAAGTAGTTGAGCAGTTCTTC. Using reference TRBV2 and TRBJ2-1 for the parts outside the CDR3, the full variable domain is EPEVTQTPSHQVTQMGQEVILRCVPISNHLYFYWYRQILGQKVEFLVSFYNNEISEKSEIFDDQFSVERPDGSNFTLKIRSTKLEDSAMYFCASSEAEVVEQFFGPGTRLTVL.

The CDR3: CASSPWQNYEQYF. CDR3 coding DNA: TGTGCCAGCTCACCATGGCAGAATTACGAGCAGTACTTC. V and J are TRBV18 and TRBJ2-7; D not certain. Germline V lookup: CDR1 KGHSH, CDR2 LQKENI. The germline V and J ends were trimmed by 2 bases and 4 bases, with 9 bases remaining between them. The CDR3 has 13 amino acids. Filled out from reference TRBV18 and TRBJ2-7, the complete variable domain reads NAGVMQNPRHLVRRRGQEARLRCSPMKGHSHVYWYRQLPEEGLKFMVYLQKENIIDESGMPKERFSAEFPKEGPSILRIQQVVRGDSAAYFCASSPWQNYEQYFGPGTRLTVT.

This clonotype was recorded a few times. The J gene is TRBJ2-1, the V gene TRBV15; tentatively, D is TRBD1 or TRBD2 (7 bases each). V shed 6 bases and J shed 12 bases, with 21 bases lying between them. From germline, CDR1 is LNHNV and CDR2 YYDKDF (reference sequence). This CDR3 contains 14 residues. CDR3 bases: TGTGCCACCAGAGCCGGGACAGCGGGGTTTGGGCAGTTCTTC. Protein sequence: CATRAGTAGFGQFF.

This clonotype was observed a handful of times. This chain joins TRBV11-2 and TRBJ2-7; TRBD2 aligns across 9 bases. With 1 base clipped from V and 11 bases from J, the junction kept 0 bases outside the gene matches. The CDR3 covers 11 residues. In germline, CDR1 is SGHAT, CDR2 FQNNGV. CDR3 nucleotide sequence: TGTGCCAGCAGCTTAGCTAGCGGGAAGTACTTC. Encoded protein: CASSLASGKYF.

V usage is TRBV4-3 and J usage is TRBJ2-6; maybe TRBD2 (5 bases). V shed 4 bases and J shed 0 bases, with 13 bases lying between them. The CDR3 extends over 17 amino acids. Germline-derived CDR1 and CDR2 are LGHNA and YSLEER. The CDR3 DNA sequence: TGCGCCAGCAGCCGGGAGCGGACCGACTCTGGGGCCAACGTCCTGACTTTC. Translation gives CASSRERTDSGANVLTF.

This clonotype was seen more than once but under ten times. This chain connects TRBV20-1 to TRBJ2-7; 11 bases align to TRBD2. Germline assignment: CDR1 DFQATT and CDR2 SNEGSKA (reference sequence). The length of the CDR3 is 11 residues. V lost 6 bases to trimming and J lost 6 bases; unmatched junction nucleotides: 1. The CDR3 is CSALAGVEQYF. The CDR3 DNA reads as TGCAGTGCACTAGCGGGAGTCGAGCAGTACTTC.

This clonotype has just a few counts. CDR3 residues: CSAVTSGSRDTQYF. CDR3 DNA: TGCAGTGCGGTCACTAGCGGCTCCCGAGATACGCAGTATTTT. V gene TRBV20-1 combines with J gene TRBJ2-3, with 8 bases identical to TRBD2. The CDR3 is 14 residues long. Trimming cost V 6 bases and J 5 bases; bases outside gene matches: 10. The germline V gene encodes CDR1 DFQATT and CDR2 SNEGSKA (reference sequence).